These 19 T cell receptor beta chains were all obtained from the same sample, sequenced in a study of CD8 T cells in ankylosing spondylitis. Study results and caveats: A TCR beta motif made of 7 to 9 highly homologous variants seemed typical of ankylosing spondylitis blood.

Their recognized antigens are unknown. TCRdb analysed the 5' RACE reads with MiXCR anew, one entry per CDR3 protein. The repertoire holds around 770,000 distinct CDR3 sequences, with about an eighth as singletons. Sample: blood, either unsorted or a sorted T cell fraction (not recorded which). The source is a male donor with ankylosing spondylitis.

This clonotype has just a few counts. The chain combines TRBV7-2 with TRBJ1-5; D gene uncertain. The CDR3 loop spans 13 amino acids. V gave up 5 bases and J gave up 5 bases, with 10 bases separating them. Germline CDR1 reads SGHTA; CDR2 reads FQGNSA. The DNA of the CDR3 is TGTGCCAGCAGCCGCGAGGGATATCAGCCCCAGCATTTT. As protein: CASSREGYQPQHF.

A few counts support this clonotype. This chain uses TRBV20-1 with TRBJ2-3; 12 nucleotides align to TRBD2. J gave up 0 bases and V 5 bases, and 9 bases lay outside the gene matches. Germline assignment: CDR1 DFQATT and CDR2 SNEGSKA (reference sequence). The CDR3 has 17 residues. The CDR3 here is CSAPHRLAGVSTDTQYF. In nucleotides, the CDR3 is TGCAGTGCTCCTCACCGACTAGCGGGGGTTAGCACAGATACGCAGTATTTT.

In this sample, this clonotype turned up a few times. This chain's CDR3 is CSVRPTGPSYEQYF. In DNA, the CDR3 is TGCAGCGTTCGACCGACAGGGCCTTCCTACGAGCAGTACTTC. V and J are TRBV29-1 and TRBJ2-7, with 7 bases aligning to TRBD1. The junction had 8 bases not matched to a gene; V was cut back by 5 bases and J by 1 base. CDR1 is SQVTM, CDR2 ANQGSEA, per germline. There are 14 residues in the CDR3.

This clonotype has a handful of counts. This chain links TRBV6-5 with TRBJ1-2, with TRBD1 identical over 12 bases. The CDR3 extends over 17 amino acids. The V gene's germline CDR1 is MNHEY and CDR2 SVGAGI. V trimming: 4 bases; J trimming: 1 base; junction bases outside the gene matches: 7. DNA for the CDR3: TGTGCCAGCAGTTCACCGGGACAGGGGGCCCTTAACTATGGCTACACCTTC. It is translated as CASSSPGQGALNYGYTF.

The rearrangement links TRBV6-2 or TRBV6-3 to TRBJ2-1; 8 bases align to TRBD2. The germline V gene encodes CDR1 MNHEY and CDR2 SVGEGT. The CDR3 contains 16 residues. Unmatched junction bases numbered 9, after V lost 4 bases and J lost 4 bases. The CDR3 loop reads CASSSPGLVGYNEQFF. In DNA form, the CDR3 reads TGTGCCAGCAGTTCCCCGGGACTAGTGGGATACAATGAGCAGTTCTTC.

The J gene is TRBJ2-7, the V gene TRBV20-1, with 8 positions matching TRBD1. CDR1 and CDR2 (germline): DFQATT, SNEGSKA (reference sequence). The length of the CDR3 is 12 residues. CDR3 sequence: CRAGQGAYEQYF. In DNA form, the CDR3 reads TGCAGGGCCGGACAGGGCGCCTACGAGCAGTACTTC.

This clonotype came up a few times. The chain uses TRBV29-1 and TRBJ1-1; 8 bases align to TRBD1. CDR1 and CDR2 (germline): SQVTM, ANQGSEA. This CDR3 is 14 amino acids long. Trimming removed 6 bases from V and 2 bases from J; junction bases left unmatched: 8. CDR3 loop: CSVERQGINTEAFF. The CDR3 nucleotides read TGCAGCGTGGAGAGACAGGGGATCAACACTGAAGCTTTCTTT.

This clonotype has a handful of counts. The rearrangement links TRBV29-1 to TRBJ2-7; D is possibly TRBD1 (6 bases). V lost 3 bases and J lost 4, with 13 bases in between. The germline CDR1 and CDR2 sequences are SQVTM and ANQGSEA. This CDR3 has 13 residues. The CDR3 DNA follows: TGCAGCGTTGAGGTGACCCAGGGGTACGAGCAGTACTTC. Translated: CSVEVTQGYEQYF.

This chain uses TRBV11-2 with TRBJ1-1, with 8 bases aligning to TRBD1. The J segment lost 0 bases and the V segment lost 1 base, leaving 28 bases of the junction unmatched. CDR1 is SGHAT, CDR2 FQNNGV, per germline. This CDR3 spans 24 amino acids. CDR3 nucleotides: TGTGCCAGCAGCTTAGTTCTGCCGGGCCGGACAGGGTGGGCCAAGGAAGGAATGAACACTGAAGCTTTCTTT. Its translation: CASSLVLPGRTGWAKEGMNTEAFF.

V and J are TRBV6-1 and TRBJ2-1, with D possibly being TRBD2 (5 bases). There are 15 residues in the CDR3. CDR1 and CDR2 (germline): MNHNS, SASEGT. Trimming shortened V by 6 bases and J by 3 bases, and 15 bases separated the two germline ends. In DNA, the CDR3 is TGTGCCAGCAGCGCCCTCAACGCGGGCTACAATGAGCAGTTCTTC. Its protein is CASSALNAGYNEQFF.

The rearrangement links TRBV20-1 to TRBJ2-2; D may correspond to TRBD1 or TRBD2 (6 bases each). Germline V lookup: CDR1 DFQATT, CDR2 SNEGSKA (reference sequence). This CDR3 contains 13 residues. Trimming left V 4 bases short and J 7 bases short, with 13 bases between. The DNA of the CDR3 is TGCAGTGCTAAAAAGGGGGGTGTCGGGGAGCTGTTTTTT. This gives the protein CSAKKGGVGELFF.

This clonotype was detected only a few times. The chain has TRBV29-1 and TRBJ1-2; the match to TRBD1 covers 12 bases. CDR3 length equals 14 residues. J was trimmed by 11 bases and V by 2 bases; bases with no gene match: 9. CDR1 is SQVTM, CDR2 ANQGSEA, per germline. CDR3 bases: TGCAGCGTTGAACGATTCGGGACAGGGGGCACTTACACCTTC. It encodes CSVERFGTGGTYTF.

V is TRBV5-1 and J is TRBJ1-2, with D unclear. This CDR3 region has 14 residues. Per the germline V gene, CDR1 is SGHRS and CDR2 is YFSETQ. V was pared by 0 bases and J by 8 bases, with 14 bases between. CDR3 sequence reads: CASSLGRPLYGYTF. CDR3 bases: TGCGCCAGCAGCTTGGGTCGTCCCCTTTACGGCTACACCTTC.

J is TRBJ2-3 and V is TRBV15, with 13 nucleotides matching TRBD2. The germline gives CDR1 LNHNV, CDR2 YYDKDF (reference sequence). V was clipped by 3 bases and J by 2 bases; unmatched bases: 5. CDR3 length: 17 residues. CDR3 residues: CATSRRLAGGHTDTQYF. DNA for the CDR3: TGTGCCACCAGCAGGCGACTAGCGGGGGGCCACACAGATACGCAGTATTTT.

This chain joins TRBV5-1 and TRBJ2-4; perhaps TRBD1 as D (6 bases). The V end was cut by 0 bases, the J end by 5 bases, with 12 bases between. This CDR3 has 15 amino acids. Germline CDR1 SGHRS, CDR2 YFSETQ. CDR3 DNA: TGCGCCAGCAGCTTGGGGGGGCGCGACCAAAACATTCAGTACTTC. It specifies CASSLGGRDQNIQYF.

This clonotype was found many times. The chain employs TRBV20-1 and TRBJ2-7; 9 positions match TRBD1. V lost 3 bases to trimming and J lost 6 bases; unmatched junction nucleotides: 6. This CDR3 has 13 residues. Per the germline V gene, CDR1 is DFQATT and CDR2 is SNEGSKA (reference sequence). The DNA for the CDR3 is TGCAGTGCTAGGGGACAGGGAGGTGTCGAGCAGTACTTC. Protein: CSARGQGGVEQYF.

The V and J genes are TRBV4-3 and TRBJ2-7; D unclear. Looked up from germline, CDR1 is LGHNA and CDR2 is YSLEER. The V end was cut by 0 bases, the J end by 3 bases, with 9 bases between. The CDR3 covers 14 residues. The CDR3 DNA reads as TGCGCCAGCAGCCAAGACGTACAGCTCTACGAGCAGTACTTC. It codes for CASSQDVQLYEQYF.

A few counts support this clonotype. The chain employs TRBV6-2 or TRBV6-3 and TRBJ2-7; the D gene is possibly TRBD1 (6 bases). The CDR3 contains 13 residues. The ends were cut back, 6 bases at V and 6 bases at J, with 15 bases in the middle. Germline values: CDR1 MNHEY, CDR2 SVGEGT. CDR3 coding DNA: TGTGCCAGCAGCCCCGACAGGCTAGGCGAGCAGTACTTC. Its protein product is CASSPDRLGEQYF.

The CDR3 sequence: CASSLISGGFTDTQYF. CDR3 nucleotide sequence: TGTGCCAGCAGCTTAATTTCAGGGGGATTCACAGATACGCAGTATTTT. The rearrangement joins TRBV7-3 to TRBJ2-3; 7 bases map to TRBD1. This CDR3 has 16 residues. Germline V gene sequence: CDR1 SGHTA, CDR2 FQGTGA. The ends lost 1 base at V and 2 bases at J; junction bases unmatched: 6.